The 20 T cell receptor beta chains reported below all come from one sample, sequenced in a study of technical replicates of blood from a handful of donors. Some clones are missing from TCRdb's copy, which holds only in-frame ones; the method was immunoSEQ multiplex PCR. The sample carries around 100,000 clones, about 96% recorded once. The specimen was T cells isolated from PBMCs. Receptors originate from a human donor in good health.

This chain connects TRBV13 to TRBJ2-7; a possible D gene is TRBD2 (5 bases). Germline V CDR1 and CDR2: PRHDT, FYEKMQ (reference sequence). The length of the CDR3 is 14 residues. The V end was cut by 5 bases, the J end by 3 bases, with 14 bases between. The CDR3: CASSPPGFNYEQYF. As DNA, the CDR3 is TGTGCCAGCAGCCCCCCGGGATTTAACTACGAGCAGTACTTC.

The chain carries TRBV6-5 and TRBJ1-2; D gene unclear. The CDR3 runs to 13 residues. The V gene's germline CDR1 is MNHEY and CDR2 SVGAGI. V gave up 6 bases and J gave up 8 bases, with 16 bases separating them. CDR3: CASRWTEGSGYTF. The DNA of the CDR3 is TGTGCCAGCAGGTGGACGGAGGGCAGCGGCTACACCTTC.

The chain joins TRBV11-3 to TRBJ2-7; D uncertain. CDR1 and CDR2 (germline): SGHNT, YENEEA. Trimming removed 1 base from V and 2 bases from J, with 15 bases in between. The CDR3 covers 16 residues. The CDR3 region has the DNA TGTGCCAGCAGCTTAGTAGGATTGGGCAGTCCCTACGAGCAGTACTTC. This codes for CASSLVGLGSPYEQYF.

The rearrangement links TRBV9 to TRBJ2-2; 8 bases map to TRBD2. Germline trimming cut 0 bases from V and 0 bases from J; bases unmatched to any gene: 4. This CDR3 is built from 17 residues. The germline V gene has CDR1 SGDLS and CDR2 YYNGEE. The CDR3 protein is CASSVVRGLANTGELFF. The CDR3 DNA reads TGTGCCAGCAGCGTAGTGAGGGGACTAGCGAACACCGGGGAGCTGTTTTTT.

This chain connects TRBV27 to TRBJ2-1, with D tentatively TRBD2 (6 bases). V was clipped by 2 bases and J by 2 bases, with 13 bases between them. Germline V gene sequence: CDR1 MNHEY, CDR2 SMNVEV (reference sequence). This CDR3 is built from 16 residues. CDR3 sequence: CASSLSGQGPYNEQFF. The DNA for the CDR3 is TGTGCCAGCAGTTTAAGCGGGCAGGGACCCTACAATGAGCAGTTCTTC.

This rearrangement joins TRBV7-2 to TRBJ1-2, with TRBD1 matching over 8 bases. The CDR3 extends over 14 amino acids. V gave up 4 bases and J gave up 6 bases; unmatched junction bases: 7. Germline-derived CDR1 and CDR2 are SGHTA and FQGNSA. The CDR3 nucleotides are TGTGCCAGCAGCTCCGCGGGACAGGTTAATGGCTACACCTTC. Translated, it gives CASSSAGQVNGYTF.

This sequence joins TRBV10-3 and TRBJ2-7; D gene unclear. This CDR3 comprises 16 residues. V was trimmed by 0 bases and J by 0 bases, leaving 12 bases between them. Germline V gives CDR1 ENHRY, CDR2 SYGVKD. The CDR3 spells CAISESLQMSSYEQYF. The CDR3 region has the DNA TGTGCCATCAGTGAGTCGTTACAGATGAGCTCCTACGAGCAGTACTTC.

This chain joins TRBV9 and TRBJ2-7; a weak D match, TRBD2 (6 bases). This CDR3 is built from 14 residues. Trimming pared 3 bases from V and 2 bases from J, leaving 12 bases between. The V gene's germline CDR1 is SGDLS and CDR2 YYNGEE. CDR3 sequence: CASSARDLAYEQYF. The CDR3 coding sequence is TGTGCCAGCAGCGCCCGGGACTTGGCCTACGAGCAGTACTTC. Looking up the rest from reference TRBV9 and TRBJ2-7 gives the full variable domain: DSGVTQTPKHLITATGQRVTLRCSPRSGDLSVYWYQQSLDQGLQFLIQYYNGEERAKGNILERFSAQQFPDLHSELNLSSLELGDSALYFCASSARDLAYEQYFGPGTRLTVT.

The chain has TRBV2 and TRBJ2-2; 14 bases align to TRBD2. In germline, CDR1 is SNHLY, CDR2 FYNNEI. This CDR3 has 19 amino acids. V lost 5 bases, J lost 3 bases, and 11 bases stayed unmatched. In nucleotides, the CDR3 is TGTGCCAGCAGTCATCCGGGACTAGCGGGGGTTTTTTACACCGGGGAGCTGTTTTTT. Amino acid sequence: CASSHPGLAGVFYTGELFF.

The chain is built from TRBV4-2 and TRBJ2-3; TRBD2 matches 13 bases. V lost 0 bases, J lost 3 bases, and 6 bases stayed unmatched. CDR1 and CDR2 (germline): LGHNA, YNFKEQ. The length of the CDR3 is 18 residues. The DNA for the CDR3 is TGTGCCAGCAGCCAAGAGTTCTTGGGACTAGCGGGAACAGATACGCAGTATTTT. Amino acids: CASSQEFLGLAGTDTQYF.

The CDR3 sequence is CASSSLGQGVTEAFF. In DNA, the CDR3 is TGTGCCAGCAGTTCCCTTGGACAGGGCGTCACTGAAGCTTTCTTT. The chain recombines TRBV6-5 with TRBJ1-1, with 8 bases fitting TRBD1. The V segment lost 4 bases and the J segment 4 bases; nucleotides outside the gene matches: 8. The CDR3 covers 15 residues. CDR1 and CDR2 from the germline V gene are MNHEY and SVGAGI.

This chain connects TRBV5-1 to TRBJ2-4; 7 bases fit TRBD2. Germline V CDR1 and CDR2: SGHRS, YFSETQ. CDR3 size: 16 residues. The J segment lost 0 bases and the V segment lost 1 base, leaving 4 bases of the junction unmatched. The CDR3 sequence is CASSLSGALAKNIQYF. CDR3 in DNA: TGCGCCAGCAGCTTGAGCGGGGCCCTAGCCAAAAACATTCAGTACTTC.

The chain employs TRBV29-1 and TRBJ1-3; TRBD1 matches at 7 bases. This CDR3 region has 15 residues. V lost 6 bases and J lost 4; bases outside the gene matches: 12. The germline V gene encodes CDR1 SQVTM and CDR2 ANQGSEA. CDR3 nucleotide sequence: TGCAGCGTGGGGACTTCCGGGACAGAGGGAAACACCATATATTTT. It encodes CSVGTSGTEGNTIYF.

This clone was seen a single time. The CDR3 DNA is TGTGCCAGCAGTGATCCCGCAGGGTATAGCAATCAGCCCCAGCATTTT. This gives the protein CASSDPAGYSNQPQHF. V usage is TRBV2 and J usage is TRBJ1-5, with D tentatively TRBD1 (5 bases). This CDR3 is 16 amino acids long. V lost 3 bases to trimming and J lost 0 bases, with 12 bases between them. The germline gives CDR1 SNHLY, CDR2 FYNNEI. The whole variable domain, filled in from reference TRBV2 and TRBJ1-5, reads EPEVTQTPSHQVTQMGQEVILRCVPISNHLYFYWYRQILGQKVEFLVSFYNNEISEKSEIFDDQFSVERPDGSNFTLKIRSTKLEDSAMYFCASSDPAGYSNQPQHFGDGTRLSIL.

The chain carries TRBV28 and TRBJ1-1; D possibly corresponds to TRBD1 (5 bases). The V end was cut by 6 bases, the J end by 2 bases, with 19 bases between. Per the germline V gene, CDR1 is MDHEN and CDR2 is SYDVKM. CDR3 length: 16 amino acids. The CDR3 DNA is TGTGCCAGCAGCGCAGGGTTTGCCCGGTCAAACACTGAAGCTTTCTTT. Its protein product is CASSAGFARSNTEAFF.

The V gene is TRBV15, the J gene TRBJ2-1, with 7 bases that match TRBD2. In germline, CDR1 is LNHNV, CDR2 YYDKDF (reference sequence). CDR3 length: 15 amino acids. V lost 7 bases and J lost 9; bases outside the gene matches: 15. In DNA, the CDR3 is TGTGCCACCAATAGTCAGCGGGAAGTCTATGGTGAGCAGTTCTTC. It codes for CATNSQREVYGEQFF.

CDR3 nucleotides: TGTGCCAGCTTAGAAAAAACAGGGGGTCCTAACAATGAGCAGTTCTTC. Translating gives CASLEKTGGPNNEQFF. The rearrangement links TRBV19 to TRBJ2-1; 8 bases align to TRBD1. CDR3 length: 16 amino acids. Germline CDR1 is LNHDA and CDR2 is SQIVND (reference sequence). V was pared by 9 bases and J by 5 bases, with 15 bases of the junction left unmatched.

This clone was counted a single time. One end of the junction does not line up with germline, which may come from a read error. The rearrangement links TRBV6-1 to TRBJ2-2, with 10 bases matching TRBD1. Germline CDR1 is MNHNS and CDR2 is SASEGT. This CDR3 has 16 amino acids. The CDR3 is CASSQAGTGDTGELFF. The CDR3 DNA is TGTGCCAGCAGTCAAGCCGGGACAGGGGATACCGGGGAGCTGTTTTTT.

The chain uses TRBV27 and TRBJ2-7; 10 bases align to TRBD1. V lost 3 bases to trimming and J lost 5 bases; unmatched junction nucleotides: 7. The CDR3 runs to 15 residues. Germline lookup yields CDR1 MNHEY and CDR2 SMNVEV (reference sequence). CDR3 in DNA: TGTGCCAGCAGTTTTAGGGACAGGGGCGTTAACGAGCAGTACTTC. Its protein product is CASSFRDRGVNEQYF.

The chain employs TRBV7-9 and TRBJ2-7; 9 nucleotides match TRBD1. The CDR3 is 17 amino acids. V lost 5 bases to trimming and J lost 3 bases; unmatched junction nucleotides: 14. CDR1 and CDR2 from the germline V gene are SEHNR and FQNEAQ (reference sequence). CDR3 DNA: TGTGCCAGCAGCGGAGAGCTCCGGGACAGGGACTACTACGAGCAGTACTTC. It encodes CASSGELRDRDYYEQYF.